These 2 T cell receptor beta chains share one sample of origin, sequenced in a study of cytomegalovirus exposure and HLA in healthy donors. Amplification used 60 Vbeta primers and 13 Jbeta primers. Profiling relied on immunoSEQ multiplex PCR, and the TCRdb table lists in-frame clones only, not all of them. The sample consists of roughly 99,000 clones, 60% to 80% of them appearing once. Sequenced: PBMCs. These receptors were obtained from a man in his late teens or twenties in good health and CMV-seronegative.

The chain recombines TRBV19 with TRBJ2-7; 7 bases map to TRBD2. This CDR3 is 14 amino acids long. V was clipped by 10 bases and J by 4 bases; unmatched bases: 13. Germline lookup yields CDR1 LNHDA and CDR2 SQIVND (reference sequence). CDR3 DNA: TGTGCCACCAGACCCACTAGCGTTCAATACGAGCAGTACTTC. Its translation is CATRPTSVQYEQYF.

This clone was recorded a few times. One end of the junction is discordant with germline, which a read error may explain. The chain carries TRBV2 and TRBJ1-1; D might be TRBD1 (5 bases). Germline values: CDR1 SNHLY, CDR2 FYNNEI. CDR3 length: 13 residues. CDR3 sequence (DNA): TGTGCCAGCGGTGACAGATGGAACACTGAAGCTTTCTTT. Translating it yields CASGDRWNTEAFF.